Listed below are T cell receptor beta chains from one sample, sequenced in a study of T-cell memory formation after mild COVID-19. TCRdb used MiXCR to reprocess the 5' RACE reads, holding one entry per CDR3 protein. This sample yields about 560,000 distinct CDR3 sequences, of which around a sixth are seen a single time; around 7.8% belongs to the top ten. Sequenced input: PBMCs or a T cell subset sorted from them (not recorded which). These receptors were obtained from an adult woman who had mild COVID-19 (a few samples of this study predate the infection). Cell type and time point are not known. Each CDR3 is given with its conserved first and last residue. The order of the fields is V gene, clone size, CDR3 protein. A clone size is listed for some rows: how often the clone was seen (once, few, many), or a class if it is expanded.

TRBV19 NA CASTRERYNEQFF
TRBV5-1 NA CASSLGLRESGNTIYF
TRBV20-1 NA CSATKEGPGTPQYF
TRBV29-1 few CSVGRVMNTEAFF
TRBV5-1 few CASSPGQSDTQYF
TRBV20-1 NA CSALGGGNMRDEQFF
TRBV12-3/TRBV12-4 many CASSFEGVEAFF
TRBV4-1 NA CASSQDNGGTEAFF
TRBV5-6 NA CASSKTGVGETQYF
TRBV5-5 many CASSTGGAGRNLTNYGYTF
TRBV24-1 NA CATSEGTGPHERETQYF
TRBV20-1 NA CSARDNGRTKTDTQYF
TRBV7-3 NA CASSLTGTGNVWGTQYF
TRBV12-3/TRBV12-4 few CASSLGWRTVQETQYF
TRBV5-1 many CASSHSGTEEKLFF
TRBV6-1 few CASSETDRQSYTF
TRBV2 NA CASRRQGGNQPQHF
TRBV12-5 NA CARRNQAGVTGDTQYF
TRBV12-3/TRBV12-4 NA CASSFSWAERYEQYF
TRBV5-1 many CASQNGQLNTEAFF
TRBV9 NA CASSSRGSAGETQYF
TRBV5-1 few CASSPPDDTQYF
TRBV6-2/TRBV6-3 NA CASLAGGRSYNEQFF
TRBV7-9 few CASSDLSGNTIYF
TRBV20-1 few CSAREPGQNTEAFF
TRBV20-1 NA CSAKVVGGTDTQYF
TRBV7-6 many CASSFGTGGNNEQFF
TRBV11-2 few CASSPGEQETQYF
TRBV30 few CAWRTLPGQREGKSRGYTF
TRBV10-3 many CAIRGGTRSEQYF
TRBV7-9 NA CASSLGGPHTDTQYF
TRBV24-1 many CATSDPHSSYNEQFF
TRBV5-4 few CASSLVGKNIQYF
TRBV12-3/TRBV12-4 few CASAQTNYGYTF
TRBV10-3 NA CAISVGKGRTEAFF
TRBV7-2 NA CASCGSMNTEAFF
TRBV7-3 few CASSSGQGLYNEQFF
TRBV7-2 NA CASSLVGQGGGELFF
TRBV6-5 NA CASSSRQGDYGYTF
TRBV15 few CATSRVVGGTGELFF
TRBV2 once CASSENRRLGAFF
TRBV20-1 NA CSASGTGGEKLFF
TRBV25-1 few CASSELLGQGGYEQYF
TRBV11-2 few CASSLESSKETQYF
TRBV30 few CAWGNSNQPQHF
TRBV7-8 few CASSLDRFGFYGYTF
TRBV7-9 few CASSQPRSGAANTGELFF
TRBV5-5 many CASSLLFAVQFF
TRBV2 few CASSATNRDQPQHF
TRBV7-2 few CASSQAYTQGYTQYF
TRBV4-3 NA CASSQAGMGNEQFF
TRBV11-3 NA CASSPRGGEGDTQYF
TRBV20-1 few CSARALGSSKNEQYF
TRBV29-1 few CSVESAYVQETQYF
TRBV5-1 NA CASSPRADPYSQFF
TRBV3-1 NA CASSQGTGRRFSANYGYTF
TRBV29-1 few CSVLAEHTDTQYF